A selection of T cell receptor beta chains follows, all from one sample in a study of cytomegalovirus exposure and HLA in healthy donors. Libraries were prepared by immunoSEQ multiplex PCR; TCRdb keeps only in-frame clonotypes and omits some of them. The table shows 110,000 to 150,000 clones, with 76% occurring only once. The sequenced material came from PBMCs. Receptors originate from a woman aged 35 to 49 in good health and CMV-seronegative. Both conserved end residues are part of each CDR3. Some rows have no size entry. The others give once, few or many, or a class for an expanded clone.

- TRBV11-1 CASSLTENTEAFF
once TRBV11-2 CASSLRSDSANEQFF
- TRBV11-2 CASSLGSGTGLGETQYF
- TRBV19 CASSMSRGYTEAFF
few TRBV6-4 CASSPGQGNTEAFF
few TRBV5-1 CASSSTYRVKAFF
- TRBV6-6 CASRSGGSTDTQYF
- TRBV27 CASSLQGAKVNTEAFF
- TRBV5-1 CASSLSRARTGSNQPQHF
few TRBV5-5 CASSLDSSKGTQYF
- TRBV28 CATEDSASSYEQYF
- TRBV21-1 CASSKDRGRNEQFF
- TRBV27 CASSLRPRLAGGLYNEQFF
- TRBV13 CASSAGTSSGYEQYF
- TRBV27 CASSLRTGRNEKLFF
- TRBV5-1 CASSLTGGQETQYF
- TRBV5-1 CASSLGLAGPTDTQYF
- TRBV6-6 CASSSQGQIPDTQYF
- TRBV5-4 CASSLAFANYGYTF
- TRBV19 CASRIQGYTEAFF
- TRBV25-1 CASSEPTYTQETQYF
- TRBV7-2 CASSFQGNTIYF
- TRBV6-5 CASSWTGKSTNEQFF
once TRBV6-4 CASSDDTRGSYNEQFF
- TRBV18 CASSPEGAIRGYTF
- TRBV5-4 CASSVTSGGASTDTQYF
- TRBV19 CASSGTESGNQPQHF
- TRBV6-1 CASRVEFLYEQYF
- TRBV5-1 CASSKSTVPDTQYF
- TRBV10-3 CAIGLSLNTGELFF
once TRBV6-5 CASSSMVAGRDGEQFF
few TRBV6-5 CASSYSRGGPETQYF
- TRBV10-3 CAIRQDGVTYEQYF
- TRBV11-3 CASSLGHGDGNTIYF
- TRBV30 CAWKRTGQNEKLFF
- TRBV5-8 CASSPDGSPLHF
- TRBV2 CASSVDSQETQYF